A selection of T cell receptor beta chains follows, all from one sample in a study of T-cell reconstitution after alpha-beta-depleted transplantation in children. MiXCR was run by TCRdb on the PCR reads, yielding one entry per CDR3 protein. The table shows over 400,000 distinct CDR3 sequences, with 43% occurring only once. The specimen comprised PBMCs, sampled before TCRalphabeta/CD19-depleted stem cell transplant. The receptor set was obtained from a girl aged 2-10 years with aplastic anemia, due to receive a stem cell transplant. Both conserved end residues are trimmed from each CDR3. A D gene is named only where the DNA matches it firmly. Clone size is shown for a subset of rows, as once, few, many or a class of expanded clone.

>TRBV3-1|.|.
ASSQDADSGNTIY
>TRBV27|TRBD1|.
ASSQGTGGQTDTQY
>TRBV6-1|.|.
ASSPGASQPQH
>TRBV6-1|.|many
ASRVKGNTIY
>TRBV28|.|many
ASRAGGNYGYT
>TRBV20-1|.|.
SARVEKSGSRGNSPLH
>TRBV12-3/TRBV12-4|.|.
ASGGRGGKNTEAF
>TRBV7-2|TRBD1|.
ASSPDRGNYYGYT
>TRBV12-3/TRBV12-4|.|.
ASSLAGSNYGYT
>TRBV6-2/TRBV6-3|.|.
ASSLLLDRNEQF
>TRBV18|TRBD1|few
ASSTDRAGQPQH
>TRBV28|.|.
ASSFSRVTDTQY
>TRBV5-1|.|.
ASSNRDGWRDTQY
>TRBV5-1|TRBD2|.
ASSPGLAGFTDTQY
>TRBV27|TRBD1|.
ASSPRQGAQNTEAF
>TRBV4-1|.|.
ASSSSRGNLDNEQF
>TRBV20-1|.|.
SARATGSGEKLF
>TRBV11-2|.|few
ASSSGLPTDTQY
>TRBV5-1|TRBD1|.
ASSSGGGGVYGYT
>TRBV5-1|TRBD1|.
ASSLWDRGVETQY
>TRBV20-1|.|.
SARDQMSIEQF
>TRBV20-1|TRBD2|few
SVQREGLNTGELF
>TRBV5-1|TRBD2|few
ASNPVAGGPDTQY
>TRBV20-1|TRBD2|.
SAALGGGTYEQY
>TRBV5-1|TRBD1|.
ASSLNGQGPDSPLH
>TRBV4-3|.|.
ASSPDGGRKKLF
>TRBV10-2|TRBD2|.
ASSGLAGGPESSYNEQF
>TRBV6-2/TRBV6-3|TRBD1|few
ASSYSRETGLLRGATEAF
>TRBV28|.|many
ASSLSLKGRIH